A selection of T cell receptor gamma chains follows, all from one sample in a study of intestinal T cells in coeliac disease. TCRdb re-called the multiplex PCR reads using CATT. The sample records several hundred gamma-chain clones, around 44% being singletons. Input material: a duodenal biopsy. These TCRs come from a human donor with celiac disease. CDR3s include the opening cysteine and the closing phenylalanine or tryptophan. A clone size is listed for some rows: how often the clone was seen (once, few, many), or a class if it is expanded.

-	TRGV3	TRGJP2	CATWDGGVVSDWIKTF	TGTGCCACCTGGGACGGGGGAGTAGTTAGTGATTGGATCAAGACGTTT
few	TRGV10	TRGJ1/TRGJ2	CAAGKTYYKKLF	TGTGCTGCGGGTAAGACTTATTATAAGAAACTCTTT
-	TRGV11	TRGJ1/TRGJ2	CACWIGKYTRKLF	TGTGCCTGCTGGATAGGCAAATATACCCGGAAACTCTTT
large	TRGV2	TRGJP2	CATSTGSSDWIKTF	TGTGCCACCTCGACGGGGAGTAGTGATTGGATCAAGACGTTT
-	TRGV10	TRGJ1/TRGJ2	CAAWDSPYYKKLF	TGTGCTGCGTGGGACTCCCCATATTATAAGAAACTCTTT
-	TRGV4	TRGJ1/TRGJ2	CATWDRPIRKLF	TGTGCCACCTGGGATCGCCCCATAAGAAAACTCTTT
-	TRGV4	TRGJ1/TRGJ2	CATWDGWLGYKKLF	TGTGCCACCTGGGATGGGTGGTTAGGATATAAGAAACTCTTT
hyperexpanded	TRGV3	TRGJP2	CATWDRRVFSDWIKTF	TGTGCCACCTGGGACAGGCGGGTTTTTAGTGATTGGATCAAGACGTTT
-	TRGV2	TRGJP2	CATWDVTVVMIKTF	TGTGCCACCTGGGACGTCACCGTCGTGATGATCAAGACGTTT
-	TRGV8	TRGJP1	CATWDPDTTGWFKIF	TGTGCCACCTGGGATCCGGATACCACTGGTTGGTTCAAGATATTT
once	TRGV2	TRGJP2	CATWDGFLLGGDWIKTF	TGTGCCACCTGGGACGGTTTTCTTTTGGGTGGTGATTGGATCAAGACGTTT
-	TRGV2	TRGJ1/TRGJ2	CAPGTGNYYKKLF	TGTGCACCTGGGACGGGCAATTATTATAAGAAACTCTTT
few	TRGV3	TRGJ1/TRGJ2	CATWTRPHKKLF	TGTGCCACCTGGACGAGACCCCATAAGAAACTCTTT
large	TRGV2	TRGJ1/TRGJ2	CATWDGRYKKLF	TGTGCCACCTGGGACGGGCGTTATAAGAAACTCTTT
large	TRGV2	TRGJP2	CATWDGKITGGSDWIKTF	TGTGCCACCTGGGACGGTAAAATCACGGGGGGTAGTGATTGGATCAAGACGTTT
-	TRGV2	TRGJ1/TRGJ2	CATWDGYWGYKKLF	TGTGCCACCTGGGACGGGTACTGGGGGTATAAGAAACTCTTT
large	TRGV2	TRGJ1/TRGJ2	CATWDGRRNKKLF	TGTGCCACCTGGGACGGGCGCAGAAATAAGAAACTCTTT
-	TRGV10	TRGJP1	CAAWESTGWFKIF	TGTGCTGCGTGGGAATCCACTGGTTGGTTCAAGATATTT
large	TRGV9	TRGJ1/TRGJ2	CALWEVPSNYYKKLF	TGTGCCTTGTGGGAGGTGCCTTCGAATTATTATAAGAAACTCTTT
few	TRGV4	TRGJ1/TRGJ2	CATWIPDPIHYKKLF	TGTGCCACCTGGATCCCGGATCCGATTCATTATAAGAAACTCTTT